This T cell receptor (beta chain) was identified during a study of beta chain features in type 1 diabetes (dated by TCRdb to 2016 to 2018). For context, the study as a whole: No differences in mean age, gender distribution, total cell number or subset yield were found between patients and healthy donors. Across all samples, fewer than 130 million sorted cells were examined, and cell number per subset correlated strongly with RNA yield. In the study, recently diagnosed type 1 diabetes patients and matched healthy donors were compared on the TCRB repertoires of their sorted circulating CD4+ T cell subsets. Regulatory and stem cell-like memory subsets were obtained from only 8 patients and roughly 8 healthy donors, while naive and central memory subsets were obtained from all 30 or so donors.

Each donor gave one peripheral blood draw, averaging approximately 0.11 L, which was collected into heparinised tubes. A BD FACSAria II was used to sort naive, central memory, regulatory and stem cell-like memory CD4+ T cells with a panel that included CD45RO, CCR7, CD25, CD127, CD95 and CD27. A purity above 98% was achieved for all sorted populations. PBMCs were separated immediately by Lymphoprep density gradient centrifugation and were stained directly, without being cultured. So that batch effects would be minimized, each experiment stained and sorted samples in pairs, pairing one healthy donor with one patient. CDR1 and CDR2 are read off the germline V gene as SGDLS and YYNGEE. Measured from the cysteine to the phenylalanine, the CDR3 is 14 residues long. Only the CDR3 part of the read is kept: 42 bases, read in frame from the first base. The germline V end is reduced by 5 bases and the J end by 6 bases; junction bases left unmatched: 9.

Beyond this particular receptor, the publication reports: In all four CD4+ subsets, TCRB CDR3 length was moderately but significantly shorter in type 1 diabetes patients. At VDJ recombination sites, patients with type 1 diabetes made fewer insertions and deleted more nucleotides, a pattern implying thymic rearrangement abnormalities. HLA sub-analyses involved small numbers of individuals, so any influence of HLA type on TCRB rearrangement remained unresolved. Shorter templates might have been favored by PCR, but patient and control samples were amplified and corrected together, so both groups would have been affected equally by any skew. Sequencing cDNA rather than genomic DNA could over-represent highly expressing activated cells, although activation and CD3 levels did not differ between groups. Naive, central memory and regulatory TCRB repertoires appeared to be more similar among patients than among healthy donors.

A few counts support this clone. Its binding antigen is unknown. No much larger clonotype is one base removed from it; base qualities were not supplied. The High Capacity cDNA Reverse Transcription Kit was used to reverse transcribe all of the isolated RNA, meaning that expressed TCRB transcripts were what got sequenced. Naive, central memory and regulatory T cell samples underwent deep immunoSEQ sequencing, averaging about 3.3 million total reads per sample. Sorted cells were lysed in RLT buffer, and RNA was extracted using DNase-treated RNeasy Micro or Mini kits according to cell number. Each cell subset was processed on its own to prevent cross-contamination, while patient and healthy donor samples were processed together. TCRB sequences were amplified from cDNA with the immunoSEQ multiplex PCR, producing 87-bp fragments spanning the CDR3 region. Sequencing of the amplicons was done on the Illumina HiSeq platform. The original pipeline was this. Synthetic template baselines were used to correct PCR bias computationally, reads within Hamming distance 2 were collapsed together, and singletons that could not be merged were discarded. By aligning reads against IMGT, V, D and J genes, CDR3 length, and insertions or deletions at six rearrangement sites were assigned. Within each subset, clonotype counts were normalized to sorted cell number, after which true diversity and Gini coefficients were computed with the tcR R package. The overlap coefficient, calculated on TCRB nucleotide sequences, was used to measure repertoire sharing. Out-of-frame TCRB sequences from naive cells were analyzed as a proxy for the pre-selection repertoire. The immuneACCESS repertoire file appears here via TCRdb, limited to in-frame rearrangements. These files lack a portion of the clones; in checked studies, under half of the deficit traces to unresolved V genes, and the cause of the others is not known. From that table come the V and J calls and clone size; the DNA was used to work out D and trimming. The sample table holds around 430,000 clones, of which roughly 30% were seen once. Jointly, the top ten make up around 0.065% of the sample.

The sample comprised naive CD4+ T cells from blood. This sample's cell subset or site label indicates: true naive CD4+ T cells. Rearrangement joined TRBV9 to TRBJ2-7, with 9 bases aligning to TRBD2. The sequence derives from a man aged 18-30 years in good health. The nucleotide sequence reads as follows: TGTGCCAGCAGTTCCTTACTAGCGGGCGGCGAGCAGTACTTC. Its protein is CASSSLLAGGEQYF.